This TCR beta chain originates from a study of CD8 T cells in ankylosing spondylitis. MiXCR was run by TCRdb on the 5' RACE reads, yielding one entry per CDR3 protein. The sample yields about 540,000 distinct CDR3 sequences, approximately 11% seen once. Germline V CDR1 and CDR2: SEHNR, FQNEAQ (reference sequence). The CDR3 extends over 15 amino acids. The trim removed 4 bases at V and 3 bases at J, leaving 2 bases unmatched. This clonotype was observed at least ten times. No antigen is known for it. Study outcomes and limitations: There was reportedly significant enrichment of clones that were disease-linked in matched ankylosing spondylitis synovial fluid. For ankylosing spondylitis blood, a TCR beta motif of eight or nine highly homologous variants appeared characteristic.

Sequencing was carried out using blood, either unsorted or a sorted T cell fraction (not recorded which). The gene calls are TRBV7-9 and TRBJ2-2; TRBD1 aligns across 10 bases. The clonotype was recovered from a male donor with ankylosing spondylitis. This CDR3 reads CASSSGQGDTGELFF. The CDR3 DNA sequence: TGTGCCAGCAGCTCCGGACAGGGGGACACCGGGGAGCTGTTTTTT.